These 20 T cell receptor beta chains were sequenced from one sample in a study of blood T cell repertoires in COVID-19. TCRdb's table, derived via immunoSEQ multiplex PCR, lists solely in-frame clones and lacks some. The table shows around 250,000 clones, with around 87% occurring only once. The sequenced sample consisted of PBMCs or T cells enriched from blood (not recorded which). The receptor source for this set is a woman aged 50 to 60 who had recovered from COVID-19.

Here the CDR3 reads CASTLGLAGDKLGFF. The DNA for the CDR3 is TGTGCCAGCACCCTCGGGCTAGCGGGAGACAAACTAGGGTTCTTC. The chain links TRBV7-6 to TRBJ2-1; 10 bases fit TRBD2. V was clipped by 7 bases and J by 15 bases; unmatched bases: 18. This CDR3 comprises 15 residues. Looked up from germline, CDR1 is SGHVS and CDR2 is FNYEAQ.

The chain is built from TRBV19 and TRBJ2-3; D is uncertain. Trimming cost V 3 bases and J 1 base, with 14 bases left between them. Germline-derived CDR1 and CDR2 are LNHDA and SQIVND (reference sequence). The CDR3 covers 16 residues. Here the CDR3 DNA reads TGTGCCAGTAGTATCCCTCGCGGAAAAGGCACAGATACGCAGTATTTT. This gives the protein CASSIPRGKGTDTQYF.

CDR3 sequence reads: CASSTGYTEAFF. The CDR3, as DNA: TGTGCCAGCAGTACAGGGTACACTGAAGCTTTCTTT. This chain links TRBV13 with TRBJ1-1; D is perhaps TRBD1 (6 bases). The germline gives CDR1 PRHDT, CDR2 FYEKMQ (reference sequence). The CDR3 totals 12 residues. Trimming cost V 6 bases and J 3 bases, with 8 bases left between them.

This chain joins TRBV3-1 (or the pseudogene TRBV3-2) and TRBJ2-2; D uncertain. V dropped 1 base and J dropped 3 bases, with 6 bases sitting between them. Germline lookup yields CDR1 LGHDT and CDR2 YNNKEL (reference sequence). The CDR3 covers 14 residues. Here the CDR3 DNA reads TGTGCCAGCAGCCAAGGTCTATACACCGGGGAGCTGTTTTTT. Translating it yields CASSQGLYTGELFF.

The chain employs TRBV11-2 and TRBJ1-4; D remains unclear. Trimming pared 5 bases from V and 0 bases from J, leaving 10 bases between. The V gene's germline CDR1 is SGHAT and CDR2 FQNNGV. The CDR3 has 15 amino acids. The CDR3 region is CASSPRTATNEKLFF. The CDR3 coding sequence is TGTGCCAGCAGCCCGCGAACTGCAACTAATGAAAAACTGTTTTTT.

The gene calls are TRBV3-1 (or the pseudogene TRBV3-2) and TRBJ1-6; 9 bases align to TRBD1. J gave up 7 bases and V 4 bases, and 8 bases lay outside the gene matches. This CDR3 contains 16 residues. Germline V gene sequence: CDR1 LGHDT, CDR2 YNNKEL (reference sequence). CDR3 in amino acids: CASSPRTGTGNSPLHF. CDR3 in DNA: TGTGCCAGCAGCCCGAGGACCGGGACAGGGAATTCACCCCTCCACTTT.

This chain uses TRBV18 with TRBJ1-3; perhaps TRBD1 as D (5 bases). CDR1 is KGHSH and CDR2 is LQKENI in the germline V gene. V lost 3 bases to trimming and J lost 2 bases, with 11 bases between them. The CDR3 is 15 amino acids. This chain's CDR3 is CASSPAQGPGNTIYF. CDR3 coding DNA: TGTGCCAGCTCACCTGCTCAGGGTCCTGGAAACACCATATATTTT.

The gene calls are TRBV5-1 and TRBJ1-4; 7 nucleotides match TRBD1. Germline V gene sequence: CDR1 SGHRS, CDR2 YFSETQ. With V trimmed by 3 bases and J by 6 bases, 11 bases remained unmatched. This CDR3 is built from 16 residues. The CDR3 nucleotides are TGCGCCAGCAGCTCGAATACAGGGGCACGGGATGAAAAACTGTTTTTT. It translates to CASSSNTGARDEKLFF.

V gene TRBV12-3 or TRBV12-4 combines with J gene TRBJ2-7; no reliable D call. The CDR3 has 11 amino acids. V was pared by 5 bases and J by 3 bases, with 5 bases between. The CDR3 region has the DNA TGTGCCAGCAGTGACAACTACGAGCAGTACTTC. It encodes CASSDNYEQYF.

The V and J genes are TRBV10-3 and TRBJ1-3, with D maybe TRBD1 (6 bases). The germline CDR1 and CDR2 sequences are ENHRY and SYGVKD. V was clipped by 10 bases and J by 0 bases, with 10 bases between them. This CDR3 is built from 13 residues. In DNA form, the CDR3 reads TGTGCCACAGGGGCCGACTCTGGAAACACCATATATTTT. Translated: CATGADSGNTIYF.

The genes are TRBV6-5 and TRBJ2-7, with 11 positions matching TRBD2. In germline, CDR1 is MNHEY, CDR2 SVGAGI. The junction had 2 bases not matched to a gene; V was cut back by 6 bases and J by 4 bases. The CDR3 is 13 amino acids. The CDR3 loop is CASRLAGVYEQYF. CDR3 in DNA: TGTGCCAGCAGACTAGCGGGAGTATACGAGCAGTACTTC.

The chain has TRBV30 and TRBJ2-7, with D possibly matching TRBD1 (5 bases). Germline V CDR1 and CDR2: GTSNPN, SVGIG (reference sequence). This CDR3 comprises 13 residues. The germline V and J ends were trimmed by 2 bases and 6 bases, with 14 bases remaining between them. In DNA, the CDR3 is TGTGCCTGGAGTTCCAGTCTGGGGCGCGAGCAGTACTTC. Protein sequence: CAWSSSLGREQYF.

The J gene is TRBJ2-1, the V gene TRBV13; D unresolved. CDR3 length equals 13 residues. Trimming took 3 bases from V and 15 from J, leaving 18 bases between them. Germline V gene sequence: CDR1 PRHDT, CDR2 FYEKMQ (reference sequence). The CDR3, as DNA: TGTGCCAGCAGCTTCCGACTTGATGGCCCGCCGTTCTTC. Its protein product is CASSFRLDGPPFF. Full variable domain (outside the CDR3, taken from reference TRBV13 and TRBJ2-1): AAGVIQSPRHLIKEKRETATLKCYPIPRHDTVYWYQQGPGQDPQFLISFYEKMQSDKGSIPDRFSAQQFSDYHSELNMSSLELGDSALYFCASSFRLDGPPFFGPGTRLTVL.

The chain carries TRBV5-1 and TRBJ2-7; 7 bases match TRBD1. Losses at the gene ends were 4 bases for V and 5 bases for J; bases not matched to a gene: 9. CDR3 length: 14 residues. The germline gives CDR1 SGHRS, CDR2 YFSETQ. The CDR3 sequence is CASSQGGQADEQYF. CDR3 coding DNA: TGCGCCAGCAGCCAAGGGGGCCAAGCAGACGAGCAGTACTTC.

The CDR3 sequence is CASRRENYGYTF. The CDR3, as DNA: TGTGCCAGCAGACGGGAGAACTATGGCTACACCTTC. The chain couples TRBV7-9 to TRBJ1-2, with D unclear. CDR1 is SEHNR and CDR2 is FQNEAQ in the germline V gene (reference sequence). This CDR3 contains 12 residues. Trimming pared 6 bases from V and 2 bases from J, leaving 7 bases between.

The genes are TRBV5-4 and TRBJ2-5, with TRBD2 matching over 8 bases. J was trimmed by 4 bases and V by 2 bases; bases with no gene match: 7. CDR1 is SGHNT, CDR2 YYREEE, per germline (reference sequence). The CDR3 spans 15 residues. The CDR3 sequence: CASSFSAGVGETQYF. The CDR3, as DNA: TGTGCCAGCAGCTTTTCAGCGGGAGTGGGAGAGACCCAGTACTTC.

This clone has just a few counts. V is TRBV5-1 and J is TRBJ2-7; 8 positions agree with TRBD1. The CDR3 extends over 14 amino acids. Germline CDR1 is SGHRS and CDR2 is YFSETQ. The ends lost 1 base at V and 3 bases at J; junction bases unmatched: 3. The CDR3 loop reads CASSLSTGDYEQYF. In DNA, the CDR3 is TGCGCCAGCAGCTTGTCGACAGGGGACTACGAGCAGTACTTC. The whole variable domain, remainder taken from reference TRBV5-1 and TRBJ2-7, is KAGVTQTPRYLIKTRGQQVTLSCSPISGHRSVSWYQQTPGQGLQFLFEYFSETQRNKGNFPGRFSGRQFSNSRSEMNVSTLELGDSALYLCASSLSTGDYEQYFGPGTRLTVT.

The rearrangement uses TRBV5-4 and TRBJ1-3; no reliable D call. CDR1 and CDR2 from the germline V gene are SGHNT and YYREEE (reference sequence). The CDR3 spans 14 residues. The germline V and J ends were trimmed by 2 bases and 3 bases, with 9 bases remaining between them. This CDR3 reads CASSFSGYGNTIYF. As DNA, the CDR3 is TGTGCCAGCAGCTTTTCAGGTTATGGAAACACCATATATTTT.

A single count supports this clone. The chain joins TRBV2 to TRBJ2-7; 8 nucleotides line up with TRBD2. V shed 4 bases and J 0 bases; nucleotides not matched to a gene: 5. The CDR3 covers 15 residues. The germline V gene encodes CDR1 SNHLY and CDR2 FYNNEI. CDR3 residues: CASSVFLAGSYEQYF. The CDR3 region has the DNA TGTGCCAGCAGTGTCTTTCTAGCGGGCTCCTACGAGCAGTACTTC.

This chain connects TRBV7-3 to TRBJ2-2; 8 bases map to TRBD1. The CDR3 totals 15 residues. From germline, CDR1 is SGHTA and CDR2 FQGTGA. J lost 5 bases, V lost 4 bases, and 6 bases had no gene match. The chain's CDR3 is CASSSRTGYTGELFF. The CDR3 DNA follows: TGTGCCAGCAGCTCCCGGACAGGGTATACCGGGGAGCTGTTTTTT.